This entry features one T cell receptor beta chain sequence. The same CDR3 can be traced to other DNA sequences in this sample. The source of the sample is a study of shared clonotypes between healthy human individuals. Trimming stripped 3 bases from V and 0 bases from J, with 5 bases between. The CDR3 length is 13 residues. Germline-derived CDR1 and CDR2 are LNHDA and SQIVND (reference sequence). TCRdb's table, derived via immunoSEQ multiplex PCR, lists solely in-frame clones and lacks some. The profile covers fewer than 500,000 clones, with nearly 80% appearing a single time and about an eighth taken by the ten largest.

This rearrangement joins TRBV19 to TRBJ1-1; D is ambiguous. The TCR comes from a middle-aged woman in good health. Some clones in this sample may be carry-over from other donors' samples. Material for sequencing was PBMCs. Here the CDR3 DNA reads TGTGCCAGTAGTATCGTTGTGAACACTGAAGCTTTCTTT. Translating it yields CASSIVVNTEAFF.